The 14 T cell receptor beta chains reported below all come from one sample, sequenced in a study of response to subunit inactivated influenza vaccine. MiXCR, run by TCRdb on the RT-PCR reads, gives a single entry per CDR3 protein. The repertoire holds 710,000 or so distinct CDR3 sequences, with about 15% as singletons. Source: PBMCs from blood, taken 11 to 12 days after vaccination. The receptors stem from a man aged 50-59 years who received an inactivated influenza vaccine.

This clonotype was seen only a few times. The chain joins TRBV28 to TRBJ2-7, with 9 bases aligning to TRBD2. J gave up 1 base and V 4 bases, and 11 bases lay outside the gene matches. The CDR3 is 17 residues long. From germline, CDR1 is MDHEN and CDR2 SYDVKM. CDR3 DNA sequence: TGTGCCAGCAGTTCCCCGCGAGGTAGCGGGGGATCCTACGAGCAGTACTTC. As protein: CASSSPRGSGGSYEQYF.

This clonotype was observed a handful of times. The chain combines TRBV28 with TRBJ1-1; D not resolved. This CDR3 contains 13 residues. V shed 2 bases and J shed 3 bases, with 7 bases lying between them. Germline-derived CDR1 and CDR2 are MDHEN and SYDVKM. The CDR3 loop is CASSLNGDTEAFF. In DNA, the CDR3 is TGTGCCAGCAGTTTAAATGGGGACACTGAAGCTTTCTTT.

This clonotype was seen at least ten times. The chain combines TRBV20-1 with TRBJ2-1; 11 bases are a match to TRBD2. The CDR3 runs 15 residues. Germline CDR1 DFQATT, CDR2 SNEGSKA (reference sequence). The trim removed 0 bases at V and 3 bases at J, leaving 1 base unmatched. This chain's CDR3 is CSARDLAGGYNEQFF. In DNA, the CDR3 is TGCAGTGCTAGAGACCTAGCGGGAGGCTACAATGAGCAGTTCTTC.

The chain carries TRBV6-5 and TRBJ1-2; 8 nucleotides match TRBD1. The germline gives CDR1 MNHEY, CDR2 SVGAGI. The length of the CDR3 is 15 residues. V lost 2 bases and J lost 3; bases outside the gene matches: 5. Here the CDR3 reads CASSYVRTGHYGYTF. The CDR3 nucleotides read TGTGCCAGCAGTTACGTGAGGACAGGGCACTATGGCTACACCTTC.

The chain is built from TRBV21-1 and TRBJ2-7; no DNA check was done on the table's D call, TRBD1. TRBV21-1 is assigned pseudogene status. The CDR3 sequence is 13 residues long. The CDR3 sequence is CASSKDSNHEQYF. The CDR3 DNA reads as TGTGCCAGCAGCAAGGACAGTAACCACGAGCAGTACTTC.

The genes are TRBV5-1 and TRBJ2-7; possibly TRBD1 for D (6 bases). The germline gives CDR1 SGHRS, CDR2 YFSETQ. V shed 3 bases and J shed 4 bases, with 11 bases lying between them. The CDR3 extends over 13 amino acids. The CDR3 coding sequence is TGCGCCAGCAGCTGGGGGCTCGCGTACGAGCAGTACTTC. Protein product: CASSWGLAYEQYF.

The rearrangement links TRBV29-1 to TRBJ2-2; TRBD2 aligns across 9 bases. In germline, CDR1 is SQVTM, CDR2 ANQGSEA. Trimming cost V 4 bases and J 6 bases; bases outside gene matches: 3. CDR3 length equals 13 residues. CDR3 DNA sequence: TGCAGCGTTGGTGCGGGAGGGGCCGGGGAGCTGTTTTTT. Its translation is CSVGAGGAGELFF.

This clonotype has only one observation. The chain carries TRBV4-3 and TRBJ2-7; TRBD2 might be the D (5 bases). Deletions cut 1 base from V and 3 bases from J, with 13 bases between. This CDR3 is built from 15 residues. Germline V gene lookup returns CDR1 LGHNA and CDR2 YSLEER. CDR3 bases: TGCGCCAGCAGCCAAGGAAGCGGAGGTGGCTACGAGCAGTACTTC. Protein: CASSQGSGGGYEQYF.

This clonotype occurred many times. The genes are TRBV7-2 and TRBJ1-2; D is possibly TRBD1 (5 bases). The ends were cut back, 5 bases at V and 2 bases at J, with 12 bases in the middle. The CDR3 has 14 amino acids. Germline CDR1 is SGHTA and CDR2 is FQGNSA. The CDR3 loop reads CASSLPTENYGYTF. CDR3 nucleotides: TGTGCCAGCAGCCTGCCGACAGAAAACTATGGCTACACCTTC.

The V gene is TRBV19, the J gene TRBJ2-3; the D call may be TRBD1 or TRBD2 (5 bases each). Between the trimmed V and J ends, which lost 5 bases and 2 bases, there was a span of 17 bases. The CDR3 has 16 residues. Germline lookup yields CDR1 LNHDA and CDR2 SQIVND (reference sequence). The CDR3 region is CASSGSGTYITDTQYF. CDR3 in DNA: TGTGCCAGTAGTGGGTCCGGGACCTACATCACAGATACGCAGTATTTT.

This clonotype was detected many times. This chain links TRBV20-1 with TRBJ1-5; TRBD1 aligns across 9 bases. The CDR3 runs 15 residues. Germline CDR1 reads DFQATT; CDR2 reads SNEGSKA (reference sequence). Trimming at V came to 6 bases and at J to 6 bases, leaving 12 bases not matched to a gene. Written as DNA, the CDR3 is TGCAGTGCCAAAACAGGGGGCGCAATTGGTCAGCCCCAGCATTTT. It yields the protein CSAKTGGAIGQPQHF.

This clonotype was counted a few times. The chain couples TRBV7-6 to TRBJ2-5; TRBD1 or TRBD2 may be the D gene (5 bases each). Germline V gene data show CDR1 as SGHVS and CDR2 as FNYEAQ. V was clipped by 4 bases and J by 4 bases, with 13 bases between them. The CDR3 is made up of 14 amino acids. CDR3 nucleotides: TGTGCCAGCAGCTCACGGGGCATAAGAGAGACCCAGTACTTC. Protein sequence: CASSSRGIRETQYF.

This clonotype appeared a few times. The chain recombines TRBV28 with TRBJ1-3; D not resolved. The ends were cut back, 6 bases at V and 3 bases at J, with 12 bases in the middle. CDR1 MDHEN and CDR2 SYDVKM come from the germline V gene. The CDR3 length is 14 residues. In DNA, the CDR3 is TGTGCCAGCAGCCCACCAGCGGGTGGAAACACCATATATTTT. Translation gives CASSPPAGGNTIYF.

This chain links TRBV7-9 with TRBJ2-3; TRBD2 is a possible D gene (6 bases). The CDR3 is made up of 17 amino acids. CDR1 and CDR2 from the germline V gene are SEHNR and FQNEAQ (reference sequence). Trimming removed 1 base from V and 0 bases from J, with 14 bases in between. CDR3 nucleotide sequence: TGTGCCAGCAGCTTAGGTCTAGCCAGCGGGAGCACAGATACGCAGTATTTT. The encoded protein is CASSLGLASGSTDTQYF. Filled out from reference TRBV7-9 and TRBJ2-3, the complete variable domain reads DTGVSQNPRHKITKRGQNVTFRCDPISEHNRLYWYRQTLGQGPEFLTYFQNEAQLEKSRLLSDRFSAERPKGSFSTLEIQRTEQGDSAMYLCASSLGLASGSTDTQYFGPGTRLTVL.